Below, 21 T cell receptor beta chains from the same sample are listed, as sequenced in a study of blood T cell repertoires in COVID-19. Sequenced by immunoSEQ multiplex PCR; TCRdb stores in-frame clones only, minus some. Seen here are around 190,000 clones, 84% observed once, and the top ten hold about 3.3%. Sequences were obtained from PBMCs or T cells enriched from blood (not recorded which). The receptors derive from a woman aged 30 to 39 who had been exposed to COVID-19.

This clone has a single count. The V gene is TRBV4-3, the J gene TRBJ1-3; D is undetermined. The V end was cut by 0 bases, the J end by 0 bases, with 3 bases between. Germline V lookup: CDR1 LGHNA, CDR2 YSLEER. The CDR3 is 14 residues long. The DNA for the CDR3 is TGCGCCAGCAGCCAAGACTCCTCTGGAAACACCATATATTTT. Amino acids: CASSQDSSGNTIYF.

The chain combines TRBV7-9 with TRBJ2-5; possible D gene TRBD1, 5 bases. Trimming took 0 bases from V and 2 from J, leaving 10 bases between them. CDR3 length: 15 amino acids. In germline, CDR1 is SEHNR, CDR2 FQNEAQ (reference sequence). The CDR3 DNA reads TGTGCCAGCAGCTTAGCGCTGACAGAGCAAGAGACCCAGTACTTC. Protein sequence: CASSLALTEQETQYF.

The chain is built from TRBV19 and TRBJ1-1; 11 positions match TRBD1. V dropped 2 bases and J dropped 7; count of bases not matched to a gene: 15. The length of the CDR3 is 18 residues. Germline V gives CDR1 LNHDA, CDR2 SQIVND (reference sequence). CDR3 protein: CASSISGTGGIASGEAFF. The CDR3 coding sequence is TGTGCCAGTAGTATATCGGGGACAGGGGGAATTGCCAGTGGTGAAGCTTTCTTT.

CDR3 loop: CASSLGSVASGELFF. DNA for the CDR3: TGTGCCAGCAGCTTAGGTTCGGTCGCCTCCGGGGAGCTGTTTTTT. This rearrangement joins TRBV7-2 to TRBJ2-2; D ambiguous. The CDR3 sequence is 15 residues long. The germline CDR1 and CDR2 sequences are SGHTA and FQGNSA. Trimming cost V 1 base and J 6 bases, with 12 bases left between them.

This clone was observed a single time. V is TRBV13 and J is TRBJ1-2; 8 bases agree with TRBD1. CDR3 size: 15 residues. The trim removed 0 bases at V and 8 bases at J, leaving 8 bases unmatched. The germline CDR1 and CDR2 sequences are PRHDT and FYEKMQ (reference sequence). The CDR3 DNA sequence: TGTGCCAGCAGCTTAGGTGACCCAGGGGGCGAAGGCTACACCTTC. Translating gives CASSLGDPGGEGYTF. The whole variable domain, filled in from reference TRBV13 and TRBJ1-2, reads AAGVIQSPRHLIKEKRETATLKCYPIPRHDTVYWYQQGPGQDPQFLISFYEKMQSDKGSIPDRFSAQQFSDYHSELNMSSLELGDSALYFCASSLGDPGGEGYTFGSGTRLTVV.

V gene TRBV5-6 combines with J gene TRBJ1-1, with TRBD1 identical over 12 bases. Unmatched junction bases numbered 6, after V lost 5 bases and J lost 4 bases. This CDR3 is built from 15 residues. Germline lookup yields CDR1 SGHDT and CDR2 YYEEEE. This chain's CDR3 is CASRYRDRGLTEAFF. In nucleotides, the CDR3 is TGTGCCAGCAGATATAGGGACAGGGGGCTCACTGAAGCTTTCTTT.

The V gene is TRBV24-1, the J gene TRBJ2-3; 10 nucleotides agree with TRBD1. In germline, CDR1 is KGHDR, CDR2 SFDVKD. The junction had 10 bases not matched to a gene; V was cut back by 3 bases and J by 2 bases. There are 18 residues in the CDR3. Written as DNA, the CDR3 is TGTGCCACCAGTGATCCTGGGACAGGGGAAACTTTCACAGATACGCAGTATTTT. As protein: CATSDPGTGETFTDTQYF.

The count of this clone is one. The CDR3 DNA reads TGTGCCAGTAGTACACAGGGGGGAGATACGCAGTATTTT. Its translation: CASSTQGGDTQYF. This chain uses TRBV19 with TRBJ2-3; 8 bases are a match to TRBD1. The germline V gene has CDR1 LNHDA and CDR2 SQIVND (reference sequence). The V segment lost 4 bases and the J segment 5 bases; nucleotides outside the gene matches: 2. The CDR3 length is 13 residues.

The rearrangement joins TRBV19 to TRBJ2-2; 8 bases map to TRBD1. Germline lookup yields CDR1 LNHDA and CDR2 SQIVND (reference sequence). V shed 4 bases, J shed 4 bases, and the junction held 5 bases outside the gene matches. The CDR3 is 15 amino acids. CDR3 in DNA: TGTGCCAGTAGTACTATTACAGGGGGCACCGGGGAGCTGTTTTTT. Its translation: CASSTITGGTGELFF.

The rearrangement uses TRBV7-9 and TRBJ2-1, with 8 bases aligning to TRBD1. The CDR3 extends over 15 amino acids. CDR1 SEHNR and CDR2 FQNEAQ come from the germline V gene (reference sequence). J gave up 6 bases and V 3 bases, and 7 bases lay outside the gene matches. CDR3 nucleotides: TGTGCCAGCAGCTTCGTACCAGGGGGCGGCAATGAGCAGTTCTTC. This gives the protein CASSFVPGGGNEQFF.

V usage is TRBV7-9 and J usage is TRBJ1-2; D unresolved. The germline gives CDR1 SEHNR, CDR2 FQNEAQ (reference sequence). V was shortened by 5 bases and J by 6 bases, with 10 bases between the two germline ends. CDR3 length: 12 residues. The DNA of the CDR3 is TGTGCCAGCAGCCCCGCGAGGGATGGCTACACCTTC. Its translation: CASSPARDGYTF.

The V call is TRBV20-1, the J call TRBJ1-2; 7 bases agree with TRBD1. The CDR3 has 11 amino acids. Germline V gives CDR1 DFQATT, CDR2 SNEGSKA (reference sequence). The CDR3 is CAGTVDYGYTF. CDR3 coding DNA: TGCGCAGGGACAGTCGACTATGGCTACACCTTC.

The chain employs TRBV30 and TRBJ1-2, with a weak D call TRBD1 (5 bases). Germline V gene lookup returns CDR1 GTSNPN and CDR2 SVGIG (reference sequence). This CDR3 spans 15 amino acids. The V and J ends lost 5 bases and 1 base respectively, with 17 bases between them. The CDR3: CAWEHGQWLNYGYTF. The DNA for the CDR3 is TGTGCCTGGGAACATGGACAATGGCTTAACTATGGCTACACCTTC.

DNA of the CDR3: TGTGCCAGCAGTTATCGTCGGCGGCAGATTAACTATGGCTACACCTTC. This codes for CASSYRRRQINYGYTF. The chain links TRBV6-5 to TRBJ1-2; D unresolved. The V end was cut by 3 bases, the J end by 1 base, with 15 bases between. The CDR3 is 16 residues long. CDR1 and CDR2 (germline): MNHEY, SVGAGI.

This clone was found a few times. The gene calls are TRBV5-1 and TRBJ1-1; unclear D gene. This CDR3 is 11 amino acids long. CDR1 and CDR2 from the germline V gene are SGHRS and YFSETQ. Trimming removed 3 bases from V and 7 bases from J, with 7 bases in between. CDR3 sequence (DNA): TGCGCCAGCAGCTCGGGTGGTGAAGCTTTCTTT. Translated, it gives CASSSGGEAFF.

This chain connects TRBV2 to TRBJ2-7, with 8 bases fitting TRBD1. Germline loops: CDR1 SNHLY, CDR2 FYNNEI. With 2 bases clipped from V and 2 bases from J, the junction kept 5 bases outside the gene matches. The CDR3 is made up of 15 amino acids. CDR3 nucleotide sequence: TGTGCCAGCAGTGAATGGGACAGGATGCCCTACGAGCAGTACTTC. Its translation: CASSEWDRMPYEQYF.

CDR3 sequence reads: CASSQVAGADSPLHF. CDR3 sequence (DNA): TGCGCCAGCAGCCAAGTCGCAGGGGCGGATTCACCCCTCCACTTT. This chain connects TRBV4-1 to TRBJ1-6; D may be TRBD1 (6 bases). CDR1 is MGHRA, CDR2 YSYEKL, per germline. Trimming took off 1 base at V and 8 bases at J, with 12 bases between the two ends. There are 15 residues in the CDR3.

The chain carries TRBV20-1 and TRBJ1-2; D may be TRBD1 (5 bases). The V end was cut by 6 bases, the J end by 8 bases, with 10 bases between. The germline CDR1 and CDR2 sequences are DFQATT and SNEGSKA (reference sequence). There are 10 residues in the CDR3. The CDR3 here is CSAPQGGYTF. CDR3 DNA: TGCAGTGCCCCCCAGGGCGGCTACACCTTC.

This rearrangement joins TRBV15 to TRBJ2-7; 9 nucleotides agree with TRBD2. The CDR3 length is 14 residues. CDR1 is LNHNV and CDR2 is YYDKDF in the germline V gene (reference sequence). V shed 6 bases and J 2 bases; nucleotides not matched to a gene: 5. DNA of the CDR3: TGTGCCACCAGACCGGCGGGGGGGACCTACGAGCAGTACTTC. It yields the protein CATRPAGGTYEQYF.

This chain links TRBV5-1 with TRBJ2-7; D remains ambiguous. Trimming left V 4 bases short and J 0 bases short, with 11 bases between. CDR1 and CDR2 (germline): SGHRS, YFSETQ. This CDR3 is built from 14 residues. In DNA form, the CDR3 reads TGCGCCAGCAGCACGCGTATAGACTCCTACGAGCAGTACTTC. It codes for CASSTRIDSYEQYF.

The chain uses TRBV5-4 and TRBJ2-1, with TRBD2 identical over 10 bases. There are 15 residues in the CDR3. Germline V CDR1 and CDR2: SGHNT, YYREEE (reference sequence). With V trimmed by 4 bases and J by 2 bases, 3 bases remained unmatched. CDR3 in DNA: TGTGCCAGCAGCACCAGCGGGGGGGCCTACAATGAGCAGTTCTTC. It translates to CASSTSGGAYNEQFF.